Listed here are 22 T cell receptor beta chains from one sample, sequenced in a study of T cells in Graves' hyperthyroidism and ophthalmopathy. Researchers took RNA transcripts and amplified the TCR beta CDR3 regions from them. HTBI primers drove first-round RT-PCR of the TCR CDR3. TCRdb passed the multiplex PCR reads through MiXCR, listing each CDR3 protein once. The top ten hold about 3.5% of the sample, which has around 600,000 distinct CDR3 sequences, approximately 15% seen once. The sample taken for sequencing was blood. The receptors originated from a woman between 40 and 55 years old with Graves' ophthalmopathy.

Many counts were recorded for this clonotype. The chain carries TRBV20-1 and TRBJ2-3; 7 bases are a match to TRBD1. CDR1 and CDR2 (germline): DFQATT, SNEGSKA (reference sequence). The ends lost 6 bases at V and 0 bases at J; junction bases unmatched: 12. The CDR3 loop spans 16 amino acids. The CDR3 DNA follows: TGCAGTGCCTCACTAACCGGGACAGCTAGCACAGATACGCAGTATTTT. It codes for CSASLTGTASTDTQYF.

The chain couples TRBV29-1 to TRBJ2-7; TRBD1 matches 7 bases. The CDR3 runs 14 residues. Germline lookup yields CDR1 SQVTM and CDR2 ANQGSEA. Germline trimming cut 3 bases from V and 6 bases from J; bases unmatched to any gene: 11. The CDR3 nucleotides read TGCAGCGTTGAGGGACAGCCCGAAAGGAGCGAGCAGTACTTC. Translating gives CSVEGQPERSEQYF.

This clonotype was seen at least ten times. The V gene is TRBV11-2, the J gene TRBJ2-3; 11 bases fit TRBD2. From germline, CDR1 is SGHAT and CDR2 FQNNGV. This CDR3 comprises 16 residues. Trimming removed 1 base from V and 6 bases from J; junction bases left unmatched: 6. The CDR3 DNA reads TGTGCCAGCAGCTTAGCACTAGCGGGAGTAGGGGATACGCAGTATTTT. Amino acid sequence: CASSLALAGVGDTQYF.

This clonotype occurred many times. This chain joins TRBV27 and TRBJ1-2; D may be TRBD1 (5 bases). There are 13 residues in the CDR3. Trimming stripped 8 bases from V and 6 bases from J, with 16 bases between. Germline V gene lookup returns CDR1 MNHEY and CDR2 SMNVEV (reference sequence). The CDR3 loop reads CASAPGLGNGYTF. The CDR3 region has the DNA TGTGCCAGCGCCCCGGGACTGGGGAATGGCTACACCTTC.

A note on this clonotype: An end of the junction does not agree with germline; a read error may underlie this. The rearrangement uses TRBV24-1 and TRBJ1-5; D is unclear. From germline, CDR1 is KGHDR and CDR2 SFDVKD. This CDR3 is built from 15 residues. The CDR3 spells CATCDTRAPNQPQHF. The CDR3 DNA reads TGTGCCACCTGTGACACGCGGGCCCCCAATCAGCCCCAGCATTTT.

This clonotype showed up many times. The chain is built from TRBV2 and TRBJ2-7, with 13 bases that match TRBD2. CDR1 is SNHLY and CDR2 is FYNNEI in the germline V gene. Unmatched junction bases numbered 6, after V lost 4 bases and J lost 0 bases. This CDR3 comprises 17 residues. CDR3 residues: CASSAHGTSGISYEQYF. The CDR3, as DNA: TGTGCCAGCAGTGCCCACGGGACTAGCGGGATCTCCTACGAGCAGTACTTC.

This sequence joins TRBV5-1 and TRBJ2-2, with TRBD1 matching over 12 bases. Germline CDR1 reads SGHRS; CDR2 reads YFSETQ. Unmatched junction bases numbered 5, after V lost 0 bases and J lost 2 bases. The CDR3 extends over 18 amino acids. CDR3 loop: CASSLEGTGGPNTGELFF. The CDR3 bases are TGCGCCAGCAGCTTGGAAGGGACAGGGGGCCCAAACACCGGGGAGCTGTTTTTT.

This clonotype was seen many times. The V and J genes are TRBV6-1 and TRBJ2-5, with D possibly TRBD2 on 5 matching bases. V was trimmed by 3 bases and J by 12 bases, leaving 17 bases between them. Germline V gene data show CDR1 as MNHNS and CDR2 as SASEGT. The CDR3 is made up of 13 amino acids. CDR3 region: CASSDWESPDEYF. The CDR3 DNA reads TGTGCCAGCAGTGACTGGGAGAGCCCGGACGAGTACTTC.

This clonotype was counted at least ten times. The chain employs TRBV7-9 and TRBJ1-5; a weak D match, TRBD1 (5 bases). The CDR3 extends over 14 amino acids. Germline V lookup: CDR1 SEHNR, CDR2 FQNEAQ (reference sequence). V gave up 1 base and J gave up 9 bases, with 13 bases separating them. The CDR3 loop reads CASSLGQSGAPQHF. The CDR3, as DNA: TGTGCCAGCAGCTTAGGGCAGTCCGGGGCGCCCCAGCATTTT.

This clonotype was recorded many times. The chain uses TRBV2 and TRBJ2-5; weak D call: TRBD2 (5 bases). The CDR3 length is 13 residues. Trimming removed 7 bases at V and 4 bases at J, with 13 bases between. CDR1 SNHLY and CDR2 FYNNEI come from the germline V gene. The CDR3 spells CASTERGPETQYF. CDR3 bases: TGTGCCAGCACTGAGAGAGGGCCAGAGACCCAGTACTTC.

This chain connects TRBV3-1 to TRBJ1-5; D uncertain. V was pared by 3 bases and J by 0 bases, with 9 bases between. The germline V gene encodes CDR1 LGHDT and CDR2 YNNKEL (reference sequence). The length of the CDR3 is 15 residues. The CDR3 DNA follows: TGTGCCAGCAGCCAGGACCGATTTAGCAATCAGCCCCAGCATTTT. Protein sequence: CASSQDRFSNQPQHF.

The chain recombines TRBV6-1 with TRBJ2-2; 8 bases map to TRBD1. The V gene's germline CDR1 is MNHNS and CDR2 SASEGT. Trimming at V came to 5 bases and at J to 5 bases, leaving 16 bases not matched to a gene. The CDR3 is 18 residues long. CDR3 amino acids: CASSPPGQGAGHTGELFF. The CDR3 region has the DNA TGTGCCAGCAGTCCGCCCGGTCAGGGGGCTGGCCATACCGGGGAGCTGTTTTTT.

Details on this clonotype: A much larger clone lies one base from this, so it may be a read error. The chain employs TRBV28 and TRBJ1-1; 8 bases align to TRBD1. CDR1 and CDR2 from the germline V gene are MDHEN and SYDVKM. This CDR3 has 12 amino acids. In DNA form, the CDR3 reads TGTGCCATCAGGACAGGGAACACTGAAGCTTCCTTT. Translated: CAIRTGNTEASF.

This clonotype was seen repeatedly, ten times or more. The CDR3 spells CASTRTVTNTGELFF. Written as DNA, the CDR3 is TGTGCCAGCACTCGGACAGTTACGAACACCGGGGAGCTGTTTTTT. J is TRBJ2-2 and V is TRBV2; maybe TRBD1 (6 bases). The V and J ends lost 7 bases and 0 bases respectively, with 12 bases between them. The CDR3 length is 15 residues. CDR1 and CDR2 from the germline V gene are SNHLY and FYNNEI.

Regarding this clonotype: It may be a read error: a sequence one base away is much more abundant. This chain joins TRBV28 and TRBJ2-5, with TRBD1 matching 7 bases. Germline values: CDR1 MDHEN, CDR2 SYDVKM. The length of the CDR3 is 12 residues. CDR3 bases: TGTGCCAGCAGAGGACAGGAACAGACCCGGTACTTC. The encoded protein is CASRGQEQTRYF.

The chain uses TRBV29-1 and TRBJ2-7; TRBD1 is a possible D gene (6 bases). The germline V gene has CDR1 SQVTM and CDR2 ANQGSEA. V was shortened by 5 bases and J by 0 bases, with 8 bases between the two germline ends. The CDR3 is made up of 12 amino acids. The CDR3 bases are TGCAGCGTTTCGGGACACTCCTACGAGCAGTACTTC. Protein product: CSVSGHSYEQYF.

The table lists this clonotype with many counts. The rearrangement links TRBV6-5 to TRBJ1-1; 7 bases match TRBD1. The CDR3 is made up of 15 amino acids. The trim removed 2 bases at V and 7 bases at J, leaving 10 bases unmatched. Germline CDR1 and CDR2: MNHEY and SVGAGI. CDR3 DNA: TGTGCCAGCAGTTACCTGGGACAGCCAACCGATGAAGCTTTCTTT. Its translation: CASSYLGQPTDEAFF.

This clonotype showed up just a few times. The chain couples TRBV11-2 to TRBJ1-4; D is possibly TRBD1 (5 bases). The V gene lost 4 bases and the J gene lost 6 bases, with 15 bases spanning the gap. CDR3 size: 15 residues. From germline, CDR1 is SGHAT and CDR2 FQNNGV. Here the CDR3 DNA reads TGTGCCAGCAGCTCGGACACTGAACGCTATGAAAAACTGTTTTTT. Its translation: CASSSDTERYEKLFF.

At least ten counts were recorded for this clonotype. V usage is TRBV5-1 and J usage is TRBJ2-1; 7 bases fit TRBD2. J was trimmed by 0 bases and V by 4 bases; bases with no gene match: 4. The germline V gene encodes CDR1 SGHRS and CDR2 YFSETQ. CDR3 length: 15 amino acids. The CDR3 DNA follows: TGCGCCAGCAGCGGCGGGGGACCCTCCTACAATGAGCAGTTCTTC. Translated: CASSGGGPSYNEQFF. Drawing the rest from reference TRBV5-1 and TRBJ2-1, the complete variable domain is KAGVTQTPRYLIKTRGQQVTLSCSPISGHRSVSWYQQTPGQGLQFLFEYFSETQRNKGNFPGRFSGRQFSNSRSEMNVSTLELGDSALYLCASSGGGPSYNEQFFGPGTRLTVL.

This clonotype was picked up many times. The rearrangement uses TRBV18 and TRBJ2-1; no firm D call. Between the trimmed V and J ends, which lost 8 bases and 8 bases, there was a span of 13 bases. The CDR3 is 12 amino acids. Germline CDR1 KGHSH, CDR2 LQKENI. This CDR3 reads CASSLNRDEQFF. The CDR3 DNA sequence: TGTGCCAGCAGCTTAAATAGGGATGAGCAGTTCTTC.

This clonotype has ten or more counts. The V gene is TRBV30, the J gene TRBJ1-1; D is uncertain. Germline V gene data show CDR1 as GTSNPN and CDR2 as SVGIG (reference sequence). V was shortened by 4 bases and J by 0 bases, with 9 bases between the two germline ends. The CDR3 is made up of 13 amino acids. CDR3 amino acids: CAWKKRMNTEAFF. The CDR3 DNA reads TGTGCCTGGAAAAAACGGATGAACACTGAAGCTTTCTTT.

There are many counts of this clonotype. The chain uses TRBV28 and TRBJ2-4, with TRBD1 matching 8 bases. The CDR3 runs 11 residues. CDR1 is MDHEN and CDR2 is SYDVKM in the germline V gene. After removal of 3 bases from V and 13 bases from J, the junction contained 2 bases not matched to a gene. CDR3 sequence: CASSLGTGQYF. The CDR3 DNA follows: TGTGCCAGCAGTTTGGGGACAGGCCAGTACTTC.